The clone carrying this T cell receptor beta chain was found a few times. Its antigen is unknown. The data were taken from a study of CD8+CD57+ T cells in acquired aplastic anemia. Overall study context: DNA per sorted CD4+ or CD8+ sample ranged roughly 0.17 to 27.4 ug, averaging around 3 ug.

Study observations and caveats: Controls and patients did not differ significantly in CD8+ Simpson's diversity. Both patients and controls carried the same twenty-nine CD8+ CDR3 sequences.

The template for TCR beta VDJ and CDR3 sequence profiling was genomic DNA. TCRdb analysed the reads with MiXCR anew, one entry per CDR3 protein. The sample yields tens of thousands of distinct CDR3 sequences, 70% seen once. CDR3 length: 11 residues. Trimming took off 4 bases at V and 3 bases at J, with 7 bases between the two ends. Germline V gene sequence: CDR1 SQVTM, CDR2 ANQGSEA. Those patients picked for sequencing had displayed CD8+CD57+ cell expansion on flow cytometry. Receipt of therapy had not occurred in any patient by the time of blood sampling. This sequence originates from a human donor with aplastic anemia. The rearrangement uses TRBV29-1 and TRBJ2-7; D call uncertain. Sequenced: sorted CD4+, CD8+, or CD8+CD57+ T cells (not recorded which) from PBMCs. CDR3 protein: CSVGMVYEQYF. The CDR3 DNA reads as TGCAGCGTTGGTATGGTCTACGAGCAGTACTTC.